This T cell receptor (beta chain) was identified during a study of response to subunit inactivated influenza vaccine. The length of the CDR3 is 14 residues. V was pared by 7 bases and J by 0 bases, with 14 bases between. Germline-derived CDR1 and CDR2 are SGHKS and YYEKEE (reference sequence). TCRdb re-called the RT-PCR reads through MiXCR, storing one row per CDR3 protein. The data show some 540,000 distinct CDR3 sequences, with approximately 24% seen just once and 2.5% to 3% held by the top ten. The sample also formed part of further work on T cells expressing NK-cell markers. That report notes: The TCR beta cDNA came from 5'RACE template switching with UMIs.

V usage is TRBV5-5 and J usage is TRBJ2-7, with D possibly TRBD1 on 6 matching bases. Here the sequenced sample was CD4+ T cells sorted from PBMCs, taken 12 days after vaccination. The receptor comes from a man aged 50 or older who received an inactivated influenza vaccine. CDR3 sequence reads: CASLPRTDSYEQYF. For the CDR3, the DNA is TGTGCCAGCTTGCCCCGGACAGACTCCTACGAGCAGTACTTC.